This T cell receptor beta chain appears in the sequencing data of a study of blood T cell repertoires in COVID-19. Profiling relied on immunoSEQ multiplex PCR, and the TCRdb table lists in-frame clones only, not all of them. Among about 82,000 clones listed, about 89% were seen once. V lost 5 bases, J lost 8 bases, and 12 bases stayed unmatched. The CDR3 length is 16 residues. The V gene's germline CDR1 is SGHVS and CDR2 FQNEAQ. Cohorts were determined from participant-reported clinical history. The source of this sequence is a woman aged 45-60 years with acute COVID-19. This sequence joins TRBV7-8 and TRBJ2-1; 10 bases agree with TRBD2. Sequencing input: PBMCs or T cells enriched from blood (not recorded which). Written as DNA, the CDR3 is TGTGCCAGCAGCCCTGTCTTTAGCGGGAGGATAGATGAGCAGTTCTTC. Translated: CASSPVFSGRIDEQFF.